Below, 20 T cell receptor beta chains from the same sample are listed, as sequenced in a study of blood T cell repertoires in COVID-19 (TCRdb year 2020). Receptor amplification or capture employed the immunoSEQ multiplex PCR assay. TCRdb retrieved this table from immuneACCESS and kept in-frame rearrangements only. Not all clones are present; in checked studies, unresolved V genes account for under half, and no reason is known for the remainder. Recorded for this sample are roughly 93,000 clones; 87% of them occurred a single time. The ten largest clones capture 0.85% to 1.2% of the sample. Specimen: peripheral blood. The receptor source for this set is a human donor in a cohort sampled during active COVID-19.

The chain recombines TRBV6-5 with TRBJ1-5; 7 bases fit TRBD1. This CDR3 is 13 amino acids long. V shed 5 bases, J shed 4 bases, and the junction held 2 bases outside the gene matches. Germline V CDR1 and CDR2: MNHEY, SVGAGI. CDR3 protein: CASSTTGNQPQHF. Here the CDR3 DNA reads TGTGCCAGCAGTACGACAGGGAATCAGCCCCAGCATTTT.

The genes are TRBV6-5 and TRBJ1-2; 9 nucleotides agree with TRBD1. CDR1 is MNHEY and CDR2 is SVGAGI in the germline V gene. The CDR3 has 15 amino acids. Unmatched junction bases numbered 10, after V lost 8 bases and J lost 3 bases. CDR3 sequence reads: CASRDRATPHYGYTF. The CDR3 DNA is TGTGCCAGCCGGGACAGGGCTACCCCCCACTATGGCTACACCTTC.

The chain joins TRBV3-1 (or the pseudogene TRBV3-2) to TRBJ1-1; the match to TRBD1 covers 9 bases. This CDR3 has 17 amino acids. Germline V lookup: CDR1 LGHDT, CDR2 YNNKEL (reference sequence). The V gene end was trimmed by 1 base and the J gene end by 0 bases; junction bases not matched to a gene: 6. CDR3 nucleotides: TGTGCCAGCAGCCAAGGGACAGGGGCACTTATGAACACTGAAGCTTTCTTT. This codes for CASSQGTGALMNTEAFF.

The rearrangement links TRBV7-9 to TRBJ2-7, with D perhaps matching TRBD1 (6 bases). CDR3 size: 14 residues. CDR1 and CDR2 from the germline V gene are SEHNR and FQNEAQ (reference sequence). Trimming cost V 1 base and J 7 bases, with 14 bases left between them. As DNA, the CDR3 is TGTGCCAGCAGCTTAGAAGGACAGTCGGGAGAGCAGTACTTC. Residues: CASSLEGQSGEQYF. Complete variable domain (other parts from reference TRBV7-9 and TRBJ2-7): DTGVSQNPRHKITKRGQNVTFRCDPISEHNRLYWYRQTLGQGPEFLTYFQNEAQLEKSRLLSDRFSAERPKGSFSTLEIQRTEQGDSAMYLCASSLEGQSGEQYFGPGTRLTVT.

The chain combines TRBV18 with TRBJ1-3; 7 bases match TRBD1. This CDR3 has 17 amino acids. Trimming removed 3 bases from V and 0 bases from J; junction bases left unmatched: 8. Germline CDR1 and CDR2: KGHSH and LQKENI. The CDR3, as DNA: TGTGCCAGCTCACCGAATCGACAGGGAAACTCTGGAAACACCATATATTTT. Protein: CASSPNRQGNSGNTIYF.

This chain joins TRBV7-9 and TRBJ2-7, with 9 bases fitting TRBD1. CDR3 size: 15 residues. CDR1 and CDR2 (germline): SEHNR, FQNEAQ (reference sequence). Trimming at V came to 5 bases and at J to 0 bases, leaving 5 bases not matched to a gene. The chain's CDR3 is CASSPGTGSSYEQYF. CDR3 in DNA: TGTGCCAGCAGCCCCGGGACAGGGAGCTCCTACGAGCAGTACTTC.

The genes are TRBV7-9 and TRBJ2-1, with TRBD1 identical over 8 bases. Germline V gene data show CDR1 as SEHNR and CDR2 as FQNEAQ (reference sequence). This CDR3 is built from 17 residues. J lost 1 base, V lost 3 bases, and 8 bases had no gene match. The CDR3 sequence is CASSLDRVSGSYNEQFF. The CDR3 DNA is TGTGCCAGCAGCTTGGACAGGGTGTCGGGGTCCTACAATGAGCAGTTCTTC.

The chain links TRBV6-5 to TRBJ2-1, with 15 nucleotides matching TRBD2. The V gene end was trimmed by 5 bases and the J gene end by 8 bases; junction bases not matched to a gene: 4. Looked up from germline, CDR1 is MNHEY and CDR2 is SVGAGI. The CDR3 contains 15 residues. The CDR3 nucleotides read TGTGCCAGCAGTCCCGGGACTAGCGGGAGGTATGAGCAGTTCTTC. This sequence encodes CASSPGTSGRYEQFF.

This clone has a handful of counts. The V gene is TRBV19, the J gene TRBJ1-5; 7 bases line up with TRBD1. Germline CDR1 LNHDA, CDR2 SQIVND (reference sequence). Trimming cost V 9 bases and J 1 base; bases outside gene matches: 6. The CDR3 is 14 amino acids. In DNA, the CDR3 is TGTGCCAGCCGACAGGGTGCGAGCAATCAGCCCCAGCATTTT. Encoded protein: CASRQGASNQPQHF.

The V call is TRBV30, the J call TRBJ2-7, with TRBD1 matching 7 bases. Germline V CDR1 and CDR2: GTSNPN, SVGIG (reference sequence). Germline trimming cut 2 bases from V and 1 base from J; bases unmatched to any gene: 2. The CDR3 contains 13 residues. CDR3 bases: TGTGCCTGGAGTTCGGGACAGTCCTACGAGCAGTACTTC. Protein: CAWSSGQSYEQYF. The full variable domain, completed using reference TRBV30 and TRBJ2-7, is SQTIHQWPATLVQPVGSPLSLECTVEGTSNPNLYWYRQAAGRGLQLLFYSVGIGQISSEVPQNLSASRPQDRQFILSSKKLLLSDSGFYLCAWSSGQSYEQYFGPGTRLTVT.

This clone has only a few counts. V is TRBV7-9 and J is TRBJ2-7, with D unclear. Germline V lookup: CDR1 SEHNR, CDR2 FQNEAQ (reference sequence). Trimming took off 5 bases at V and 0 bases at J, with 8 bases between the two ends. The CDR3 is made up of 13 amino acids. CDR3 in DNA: TGTGCCAGCAGCGTTAAGAGCTCCTACGAGCAGTACTTC. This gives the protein CASSVKSSYEQYF.

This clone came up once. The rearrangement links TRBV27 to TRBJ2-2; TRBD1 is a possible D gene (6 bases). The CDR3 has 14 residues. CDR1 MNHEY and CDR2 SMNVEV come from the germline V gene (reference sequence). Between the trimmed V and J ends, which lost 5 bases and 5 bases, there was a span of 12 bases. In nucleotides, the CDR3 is TGTGCCAGCAGTCCGGGAAGGGGGACCGGGGAGCTGTTTTTT. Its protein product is CASSPGRGTGELFF.

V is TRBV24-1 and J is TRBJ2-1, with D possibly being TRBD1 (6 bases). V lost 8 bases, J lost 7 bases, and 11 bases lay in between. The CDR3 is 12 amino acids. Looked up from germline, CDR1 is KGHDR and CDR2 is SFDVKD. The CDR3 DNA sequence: TGTGCCACCACCGCAAGGGGGAATGAGCAGTTCTTC. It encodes CATTARGNEQFF.

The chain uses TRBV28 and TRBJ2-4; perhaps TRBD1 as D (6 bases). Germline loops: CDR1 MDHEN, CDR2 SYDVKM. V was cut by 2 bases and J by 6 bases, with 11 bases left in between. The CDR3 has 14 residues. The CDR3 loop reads CASSLGGAGNIQYF. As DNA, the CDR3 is TGTGCCAGCAGTTTAGGGGGCGCGGGAAACATTCAGTACTTC.

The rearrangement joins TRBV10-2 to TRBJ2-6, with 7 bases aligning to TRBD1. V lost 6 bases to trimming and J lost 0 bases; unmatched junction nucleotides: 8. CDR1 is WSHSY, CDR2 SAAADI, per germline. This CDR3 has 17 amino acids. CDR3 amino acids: CASSGTADYSGANVLTF. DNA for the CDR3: TGCGCCAGCAGCGGGACAGCAGATTACTCTGGGGCCAACGTCCTGACTTTC.

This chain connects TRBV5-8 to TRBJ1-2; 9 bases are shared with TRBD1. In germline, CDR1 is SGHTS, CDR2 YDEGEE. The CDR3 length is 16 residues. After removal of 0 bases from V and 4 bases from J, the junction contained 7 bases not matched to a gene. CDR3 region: CASSLDRGRPFYGYTF. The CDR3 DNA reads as TGTGCCAGCAGCTTGGACAGGGGGCGGCCCTTCTATGGCTACACCTTC. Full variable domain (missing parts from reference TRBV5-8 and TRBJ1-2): EAGVTQSPTHLIKTRGQQATLRCSPISGHTSVYWYQQALGLGLQFLLWYDEGEERNRGNFPPRFSGRQFPNYSSELNVNALELEDSALYLCASSLDRGRPFYGYTFGSGTRLTVV.

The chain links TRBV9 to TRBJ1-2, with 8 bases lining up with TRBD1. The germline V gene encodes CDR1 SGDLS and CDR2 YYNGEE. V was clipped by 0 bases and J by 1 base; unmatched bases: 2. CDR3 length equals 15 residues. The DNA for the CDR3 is TGTGCCAGCAGCGTAGCGGGACAGGATAACTATGGCTACACCTTC. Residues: CASSVAGQDNYGYTF.

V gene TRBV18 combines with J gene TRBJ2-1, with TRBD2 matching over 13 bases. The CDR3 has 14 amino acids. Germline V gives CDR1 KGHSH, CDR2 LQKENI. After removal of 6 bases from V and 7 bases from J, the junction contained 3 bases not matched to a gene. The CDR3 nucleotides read TGTGCCAGCTCTCCGGGACTAGCGGGGAATGAGCAGTTCTTC. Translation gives CASSPGLAGNEQFF.

The CDR3 DNA sequence: TGTGCCACCACGGGGAGTGCAGATACGCAGTATTTT. Encoded protein: CATTGSADTQYF. The chain links TRBV10-3 to TRBJ2-3, with TRBD2 as a possible D gene (5 bases). The V end was cut by 10 bases, the J end by 4 bases, with 12 bases between. CDR1 is ENHRY and CDR2 is SYGVKD in the germline V gene. The CDR3 runs 12 residues.

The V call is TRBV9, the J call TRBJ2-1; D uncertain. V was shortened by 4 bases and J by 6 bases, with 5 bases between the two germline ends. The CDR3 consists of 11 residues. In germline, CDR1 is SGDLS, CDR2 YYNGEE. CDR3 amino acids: CASSLRNEQFF. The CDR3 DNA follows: TGTGCCAGCAGCCTTCGCAATGAGCAGTTCTTC. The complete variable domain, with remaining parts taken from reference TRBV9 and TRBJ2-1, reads DSGVTQTPKHLITATGQRVTLRCSPRSGDLSVYWYQQSLDQGLQFLIQYYNGEERAKGNILERFSAQQFPDLHSELNLSSLELGDSALYFCASSLRNEQFFGPGTRLTVL.